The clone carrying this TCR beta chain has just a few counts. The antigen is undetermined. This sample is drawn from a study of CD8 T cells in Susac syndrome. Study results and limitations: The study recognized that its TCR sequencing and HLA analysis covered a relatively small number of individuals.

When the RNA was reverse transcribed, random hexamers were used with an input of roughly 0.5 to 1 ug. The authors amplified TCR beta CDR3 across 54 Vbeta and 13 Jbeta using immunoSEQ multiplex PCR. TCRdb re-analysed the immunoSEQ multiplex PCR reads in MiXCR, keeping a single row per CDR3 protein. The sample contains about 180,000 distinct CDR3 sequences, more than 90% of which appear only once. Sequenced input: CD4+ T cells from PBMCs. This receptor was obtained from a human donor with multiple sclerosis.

The CDR3 spells CASSDETGYGYTF. Here the CDR3 DNA reads TGTGCCAGCAGTGATGAAACGGGATATGGCTACACCTTC. The rearrangement links TRBV2 to TRBJ1-2; D gene ambiguous. V lost 3 bases to trimming and J lost 5 bases, with 10 bases between them. CDR1 is SNHLY, CDR2 FYNNEI, per germline. There are 13 residues in the CDR3.